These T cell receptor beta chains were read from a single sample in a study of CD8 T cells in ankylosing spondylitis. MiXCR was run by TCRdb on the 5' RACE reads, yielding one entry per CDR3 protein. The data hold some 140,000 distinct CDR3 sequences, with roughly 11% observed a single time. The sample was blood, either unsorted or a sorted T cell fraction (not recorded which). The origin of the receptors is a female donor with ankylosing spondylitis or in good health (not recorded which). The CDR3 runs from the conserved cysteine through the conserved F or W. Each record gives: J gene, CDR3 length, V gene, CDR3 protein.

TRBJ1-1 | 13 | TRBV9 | CASTLGPNTEAFF
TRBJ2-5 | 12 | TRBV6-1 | CASKSPRETQYF
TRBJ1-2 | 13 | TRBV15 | CAVSGGTNYGYTF
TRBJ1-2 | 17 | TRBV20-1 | CSARPGVRATYGYGYTF
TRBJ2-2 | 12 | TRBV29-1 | CSVVGGTGELFF
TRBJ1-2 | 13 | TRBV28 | CASIVGTGNGYTF
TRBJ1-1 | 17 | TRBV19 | CASSLTWGGAMNTEAFF
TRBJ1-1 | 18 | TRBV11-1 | CASSLLGQGVSMNTEAFF
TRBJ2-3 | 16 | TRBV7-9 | CASSSSGGLSTDTQYF
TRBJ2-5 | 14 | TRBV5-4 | CASSLVARTETQYF
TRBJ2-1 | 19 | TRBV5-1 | CASSPLTSGKLSSYNEQFF
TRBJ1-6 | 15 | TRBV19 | CASRGPTAYNSPLHF
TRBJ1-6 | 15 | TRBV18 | CASSPGQGMSSPLHF
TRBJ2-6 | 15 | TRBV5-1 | CASSLGDSGANVLTF
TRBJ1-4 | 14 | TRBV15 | CATSRDAPNEKLFF
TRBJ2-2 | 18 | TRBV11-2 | CASSLDLANFANTGELFF
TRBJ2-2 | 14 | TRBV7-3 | CASSKGGSTGELFF
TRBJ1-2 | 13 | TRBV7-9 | CASSLAGFRGYTF
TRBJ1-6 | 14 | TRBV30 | CAWSSQQGNSPLHF
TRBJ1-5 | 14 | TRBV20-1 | CSAEDRYSNQPQHF
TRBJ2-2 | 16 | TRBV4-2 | CASSQDITGADGELFF
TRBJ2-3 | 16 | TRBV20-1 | CSAYYYLSDSLNTQYF
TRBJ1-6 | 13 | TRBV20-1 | CSARDPLGIPLHF
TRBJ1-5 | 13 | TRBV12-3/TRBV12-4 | CATKGRANQPQHF
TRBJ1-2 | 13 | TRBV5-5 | CASSLNVGYGYTF
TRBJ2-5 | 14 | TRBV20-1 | CSARYRDPEETQYF
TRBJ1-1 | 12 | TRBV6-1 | CASREWDAEAFF